This TCR beta chain was profiled in a study of blood T cells in healthy people across ages. Across the study: Capture by template switching was about one barcoded beta molecule per two T cells.

This clonotype was seen a handful of times. From germline, CDR1 is MNHEY and CDR2 SMNVEV (reference sequence). CDR3 length: 14 residues. The V gene lost 6 bases and the J gene lost 5 bases, with 14 bases spanning the gap. Sample-barcoded 5' priming and a J-beta primer mix drove a second PCR of roughly 6 to 12 cycles. There were at least 3 million CDR3-containing paired-end reads obtained from each sample. In TCRdb, the 5' RACE reads were re-called with MiXCR into one record per CDR3 protein. Of over a million distinct CDR3 sequences detected, roughly two fifths appear once; the ten largest clones hold over 3.5%.

The sequence derives from a young woman in good health. The chain combines TRBV27 with TRBJ2-1; D is perhaps TRBD1 or TRBD2 (5 bases each). The sequencing input was blood. The CDR3, as DNA: TGTGCCAGCAGCTGGGGGTCTCTCAACAATGAGCAGTTCTTC. Its translation is CASSWGSLNNEQFF.